This record concerns one TCR beta chain sequence. Antigen specificity is unknown. This sample is part of a study of graft-versus-host responses after intestinal transplantation. The study's findings and limits: GvH clones detected in recipient marrow included some appearing first in ileum or blood.

Germline V gene lookup returns CDR1 SGHRS and CDR2 YFSETQ. The CDR3 sequence is 17 residues long. Losses at the gene ends were 5 bases for V and 3 bases for J; bases not matched to a gene: 15. The data were produced by immunoSEQ multiplex PCR, yet TCRdb's version contains in-frame clones alone and is incomplete. This table holds 13,000 to 15,000 clones, approximately 80% found once. Processing of graft tissue released intraepithelial and lamina propria lymphocytes. The chain uses TRBV5-1 and TRBJ2-7; TRBD1 matches 9 bases. The material sequenced was ileum tissue, taken 27 days after intestinal transplant. The source of this sequence is a human patient who received an intestinal transplant, so some T cells may come from the graft donor. Here the CDR3 DNA reads TGCGCCAGCAGTCCCCAACCCGGGACAGGGAACCGCTACGAGCAGTACGTC. Translation: CASSPQPGTGNRYEQYV.